These 19 T cell receptor beta chains share one sample of origin, sequenced in a study of shared clonotypes between healthy human individuals (dated by TCRdb to about 2020). Receptor libraries were prepared by the immunoSEQ multiplex PCR assay. TCRdb holds this immuneACCESS table with in-frame rearrangements only. Some clones are missing; in checked studies, unresolved V genes explain under half, and the rest has no known cause. Within this sample are about 690,000 clones, with less than 95% of them counted one time only. Approximately 35% of the sample lies in the top ten. The sample comprised memory CD8+ T cells from PBMCs. The intended sense of this specimen's cell subset or site label: CD45RO+ cells pooled with CCR7-negative TemRA cells. These receptors were collected from a man between 18 and 35 years old in good health. Some clones in this sample may be carry-over from other donors' samples.

J is TRBJ2-1 and V is TRBV13; 7 nucleotides align to TRBD1. Trimming took 1 base from V and 4 from J; bases not matched to a gene: 7. This CDR3 region has 16 residues. CDR1 and CDR2 from the germline V gene are PRHDT and FYEKMQ (reference sequence). The CDR3 is CASSLERGTAYNEQFF. DNA of the CDR3: TGTGCCAGCAGCTTAGAGCGAGGGACAGCATACAATGAGCAGTTCTTC.

The chain is built from TRBV10-1 and TRBJ2-3; the D is unclear. This CDR3 has 13 residues. Germline CDR1 is WNHNN and CDR2 is SYGVQD (reference sequence). Trimming shortened V by 6 bases and J by 4 bases, and 11 bases separated the two germline ends. The CDR3 DNA sequence: TGCGCCAGCAGCACAGACATTCCAGATACGCAGTATTTT. Amino acid sequence: CASSTDIPDTQYF.

The chain recombines TRBV6-6 with TRBJ1-2, with D tentatively TRBD1 (5 bases). This CDR3 spans 15 amino acids. Germline V lookup: CDR1 MNHNY, CDR2 SVGAGI (reference sequence). The V end was cut by 2 bases, the J end by 3 bases, with 13 bases between. The CDR3 nucleotides are TGTGCCAGCAGTTACGCGCTTGGGGGGGACTATGGCTACACCTTC. This gives the protein CASSYALGGDYGYTF.

The chain employs TRBV5-1 and TRBJ1-1, with 7 bases that match TRBD1. This CDR3 spans 16 amino acids. Germline V lookup: CDR1 SGHRS, CDR2 YFSETQ. V shed 4 bases and J 0 bases; nucleotides not matched to a gene: 9. CDR3 sequence: CASSPVGTELNTEAFF. CDR3 bases: TGCGCCAGCAGCCCGGTGGGGACAGAGTTGAACACTGAAGCTTTCTTT.

This chain connects TRBV27 to TRBJ1-2, with a weak D call TRBD1 (6 bases). The CDR3 length is 16 residues. Germline-derived CDR1 and CDR2 are MNHEY and SMNVEV (reference sequence). V was clipped by 5 bases and J by 4 bases, with 20 bases between them. The CDR3 DNA follows: TGTGCCAGCAGTCGTGGGGGGCGGAGCTCCTCCTATGGCTACACCTTC. The encoded protein is CASSRGGRSSSYGYTF.

This clone was seen a few times. The chain carries TRBV30 and TRBJ1-4, with TRBD1 as a possible D gene (5 bases). The CDR3 loop spans 13 amino acids. Germline CDR1 reads GTSNPN; CDR2 reads SVGIG (reference sequence). Trimming left V 0 bases short and J 8 bases short, with 10 bases between. CDR3 sequence reads: CAWSVEGSEKLFF. In DNA, the CDR3 is TGTGCCTGGAGTGTGGAGGGGAGCGAAAAACTGTTTTTT.

The V call is TRBV9, the J call TRBJ2-5; possibly TRBD1 for D (5 bases). The germline V gene encodes CDR1 SGDLS and CDR2 YYNGEE. The CDR3 is 13 residues long. The V end was cut by 0 bases, the J end by 6 bases, with 9 bases between. The CDR3 loop reads CASSVEYRQTQYF. CDR3 sequence (DNA): TGTGCCAGCAGCGTAGAGTACAGGCAGACCCAGTACTTC.

The genes are TRBV9 and TRBJ2-2; D remains unclear. V was clipped by 6 bases and J by 5 bases, with 8 bases between them. Per germline, CDR1 SGDLS and CDR2 YYNGEE. There are 12 residues in the CDR3. Here the CDR3 reads CASTSRTGELFF. CDR3 in DNA: TGTGCCAGCACCTCAAGGACCGGGGAGCTGTTTTTT.

The gene calls are TRBV11-2 and TRBJ1-1; TRBD1 is a possible D gene (5 bases). CDR3 size: 15 residues. Per the germline V gene, CDR1 is SGHAT and CDR2 is FQNNGV. With 1 base removed from V and 1 base from J, the gap between germline ends came to 10 bases. CDR3 bases: TGTGCCAGCAGCTTAGTGGCAGGGAAGAACACTGAAGCTTTCTTT. Its protein is CASSLVAGKNTEAFF.

The chain joins TRBV29-1 to TRBJ2-2; no reliable D call. The CDR3 covers 13 residues. Deletions cut 5 bases from V and 0 bases from J, with 7 bases between. Germline CDR1 is SQVTM and CDR2 is ANQGSEA. CDR3 residues: CSVWAANTGELFF. CDR3 DNA: TGCAGCGTTTGGGCAGCGAACACCGGGGAGCTGTTTTTT.

The J gene is TRBJ2-7, the V gene TRBV10-2; TRBD2 is a possible D gene (5 bases). V lost 8 bases and J lost 2, with 16 bases in between. Germline V lookup: CDR1 WSHSY, CDR2 SAAADI. The CDR3 has 14 amino acids. Here the CDR3 reads CASALSGSTYEQYF. CDR3 coding DNA: TGCGCCAGCGCATTGAGCGGATCAACCTACGAGCAGTACTTC.

This chain links TRBV25-1 with TRBJ1-1; D perhaps matches TRBD1 (5 bases). CDR1 and CDR2 (germline): MGHDK, SYGVNS. This CDR3 region has 14 residues. V lost 8 bases and J 5 bases, leaving 18 bases between the germline ends. CDR3 sequence reads: CASGTSGGETEAFF. The CDR3 nucleotides read TGTGCCAGCGGAACAAGCGGGGGAGAGACTGAAGCTTTCTTT. The whole variable domain, remainder taken from reference TRBV25-1 and TRBJ1-1, is EADIYQTPRYLVIGTGKKITLECSQTMGHDKMYWYQQDPGMELHLIHYSYGVNSTEKGDLSSESTVSRIRTEHFPLTLESARPSHTSQYLCASGTSGGETEAFFGQGTRLTVV.

This chain links TRBV19 with TRBJ2-2, with 7 bases identical to TRBD1. This CDR3 is built from 16 residues. CDR1 LNHDA and CDR2 SQIVND come from the germline V gene (reference sequence). The V gene end was trimmed by 6 bases and the J gene end by 2 bases; junction bases not matched to a gene: 9. Here the CDR3 reads CASSLRDRANTGELFF. For the CDR3, the DNA is TGTGCCAGTAGCCTCCGGGACAGAGCCAACACCGGGGAGCTGTTTTTT.

Turning to this clone: The same CDR3 can be traced to other DNA sequences in this sample. The chain uses TRBV28 and TRBJ2-7, with a tentative D call TRBD2 (6 bases). The CDR3 sequence is 15 residues long. Per the germline V gene, CDR1 is MDHEN and CDR2 is SYDVKM. V lost 1 base and J 1 base, leaving 11 bases between the germline ends. The DNA of the CDR3 is TGTGCCAGCAGTTTATCGGGGGACGGGTCCTACGAGCAGTACTTC. Translation: CASSLSGDGSYEQYF.

The chain employs TRBV9 and TRBJ2-1, with 10 bases that match TRBD2. CDR3 length: 16 amino acids. The germline gives CDR1 SGDLS, CDR2 YYNGEE. V gave up 1 base and J gave up 8 bases; unmatched junction bases: 9. The CDR3: CASSVSSGRAGYEQFF. The CDR3 DNA sequence: TGTGCCAGCAGCGTATCGAGCGGGAGGGCCGGATATGAGCAGTTCTTC.

This chain uses TRBV5-6 with TRBJ1-1; 11 bases match TRBD1. V trimming: 1 base; J trimming: 3 bases; junction bases outside the gene matches: 11. The CDR3 spans 18 residues. CDR1 and CDR2 from the germline V gene are SGHDT and YYEEEE. CDR3 nucleotide sequence: TGTGCCAGCAGCTTGCCGGACAGGGGGCATGGGTTAGACACTGAAGCTTTCTTT. Amino acid sequence: CASSLPDRGHGLDTEAFF.

In DNA, the CDR3 is TGTGCCAGCCTTAGCCCGGGGGGTGGCTACACCTTC. It specifies CASLSPGGGYTF. This chain links TRBV28 with TRBJ1-2, with D tentatively TRBD1 (5 bases). Trimming cost V 8 bases and J 7 bases, with 14 bases left between them. Germline V CDR1 and CDR2: MDHEN, SYDVKM. The CDR3 has 12 residues.

CDR3 DNA sequence: TGTGCCAGCAGCGTAGGACAGGGGGAGGGGAAAGAAAAACTGTTTTTT. It specifies CASSVGQGEGKEKLFF. This chain uses TRBV9 with TRBJ1-4; 9 bases line up with TRBD1. The CDR3 contains 16 residues. V lost 0 bases to trimming and J lost 8 bases; unmatched junction nucleotides: 8. Germline V gene lookup returns CDR1 SGDLS and CDR2 YYNGEE. Using reference TRBV9 and TRBJ1-4 for the parts outside the CDR3, the full variable domain is DSGVTQTPKHLITATGQRVTLRCSPRSGDLSVYWYQQSLDQGLQFLIQYYNGEERAKGNILERFSAQQFPDLHSELNLSSLELGDSALYFCASSVGQGEGKEKLFFGSGTQLSVL.

This chain links TRBV30 with TRBJ2-2; D is unclear. The CDR3 is 15 residues long. The germline CDR1 and CDR2 sequences are GTSNPN and SVGIG (reference sequence). Trimming left V 0 bases short and J 7 bases short, with 15 bases between. Here the CDR3 DNA reads TGTGCCTGGAGTGTCGATGACACCTGGGACGGGGAGCTGTTTTTT. The encoded protein is CAWSVDDTWDGELFF.